This TCR beta chain was identified in a study of response to subunit inactivated influenza vaccine. Study findings and constraints: Every seasonal influenza vaccination brings in few new T cells, the authors suggested.

This clonotype appeared many times. The antigen remains unidentified. MiXCR, applied by TCRdb to the RT-PCR reads, yields one record per CDR3 protein. The sample records about 500,000 distinct CDR3 sequences, approximately 16% being singletons. V shed 1 base, J shed 8 bases, and the junction held 4 bases outside the gene matches. Germline V CDR1 and CDR2: LGHNA, YSLEER. The CDR3 is 14 residues long. The chain couples TRBV4-3 to TRBJ2-2; 7 bases map to TRBD2. The clonotype comes from a man in his fifties or sixties who received an inactivated influenza vaccine. This material consisted of CD4+ T cells sorted from PBMCs, taken about 23 months after vaccination. CDR3 DNA: TGCGCCAGCAGCCAAGGAAGCGGGACTGGGGAGCTGTTTTTT. This translates into CASSQGSGTGELFF.